This T cell receptor beta chain was found in a study of cytomegalovirus exposure and HLA in healthy donors. Whole-study context: For the roughly 370 genotyped donors, about 81% fell within the Caucasian-associated ancestry cluster.

Primers for the PCR totalled 60 Vbeta and 13 Jbeta. Libraries were prepared by immunoSEQ multiplex PCR; TCRdb keeps only in-frame clonotypes and omits some of them. The sample contains about 87,000 clones, over 70% of which appear only once. Worth noting for this clone: Its matching antigen is unknown. The junction does not match germline at one end; this may be a read error.

Study results and caveats: A previous analysis found most TCR beta V segments productive roughly 87% or roughly 30% of the time. High specificity and sensitivity for cytomegalovirus status were reported for the classifier.

Germline CDR1 reads GTSNPN; CDR2 reads SVGIG (reference sequence). CDR3 length equals 13 residues. This chain links TRBV30 with TRBJ1-5; D is perhaps TRBD1 (6 bases). Material for sequencing was PBMCs. The TCR was taken from a young man in good health and CMV-seropositive. The CDR3 DNA follows: TGTGCCTGGGGGGGGGCCAACAATCAGCCCCAGAATTTT. Translation gives CAWGGANNQPQNF.